These 32 T cell receptor beta chains were sequenced from one sample in a study of patients and donors after allogeneic stem cell transplantation. TCRdb called the RT-PCR reads again in MiXCR, with one record for every CDR3 protein. The data show 20,000 or so distinct CDR3 sequences, 4.5% to 5.5% seen once. Sequencing used blood, either unsorted or a sorted T cell fraction (not recorded which). Receptors were obtained from a human donor who was either an allogeneic HSCT recipient or a stem cell or donor lymphocyte infusion donor (not recorded which). It is not recorded whose cells these are; they may come from a transplant donor.

V and J are TRBV20-1 and TRBJ2-7, with D hard to call. This CDR3 is built from 11 residues. The germline CDR1 and CDR2 sequences are DFQATT and SNEGSKA (reference sequence). V lost 3 bases and J lost 3, with 6 bases in between. CDR3 region: CSARPVYEQYF. The CDR3 region has the DNA TGCAGTGCTAGGCCGGTCTACGAGCAGTACTTC.

The gene calls are TRBV9 and TRBJ2-1, with 10 bases aligning to TRBD2. CDR1 is SGDLS and CDR2 is YYNGEE in the germline V gene. The CDR3 is 15 amino acids. V lost 3 bases to trimming and J lost 5 bases; unmatched junction nucleotides: 5. The CDR3 DNA follows: TGTGCCAGCAGCGCCGTCCTAGCGGGGGACAATGAGCAGTTCTTC. Its translation: CASSAVLAGDNEQFF.

The rearrangement joins TRBV7-9 to TRBJ1-1; D gene ambiguous. The CDR3 extends over 14 amino acids. Germline-derived CDR1 and CDR2 are SEHNR and FQNEAQ (reference sequence). Trimming took 6 bases from V and 4 from J, leaving 15 bases between them. The CDR3, as DNA: TGTGCCAGCAGTTCTCGGACTGTCGGCACTGAAGCTTTCTTT. Protein: CASSSRTVGTEAFF.

Remarks on this clonotype: A read error is possible here, since a much larger clone lies one base away. V usage is TRBV28 and J usage is TRBJ1-5; D gene uncertain. The germline V gene encodes CDR1 MDHEN and CDR2 SYDVKM. CDR3 size: 14 residues. Trimming removed 5 bases at V and 0 bases at J, with 8 bases between. The CDR3 sequence is CASSTEYSNQPQHF. The CDR3 DNA is TGTGCCAGCAGTACAGAGTATAGCAATCAGCCCCAGCATTTT.

There are many counts of this clonotype. This chain links TRBV4-2 with TRBJ1-1, with D perhaps TRBD1 (5 bases). Deletions cut 5 bases from V and 4 bases from J, with 17 bases between. Per the germline V gene, CDR1 is LGHNA and CDR2 is YNFKEQ. This CDR3 region has 15 residues. CDR3 residues: CASSTQGGGVTEAFF. Here the CDR3 DNA reads TGTGCCAGCAGCACCCAGGGTGGAGGGGTCACTGAAGCTTTCTTT.

This clonotype was found many times. The chain carries TRBV12-5 and TRBJ1-5; D remains ambiguous. CDR1 is LGHNT, CDR2 FRNRAP, per germline. This CDR3 is built from 12 residues. V was clipped by 6 bases and J by 0 bases, with 3 bases between them. The CDR3 region is CASGPSNQPQHF. The DNA of the CDR3 is TGTGCTAGTGGCCCTAGCAATCAGCCCCAGCATTTT.

In its sample, this clonotype was seen many times. The chain uses TRBV10-3 and TRBJ1-1; D is perhaps TRBD1 (6 bases). The ends were cut back, 0 bases at V and 4 bases at J, with 12 bases in the middle. CDR3 length: 15 amino acids. The germline CDR1 and CDR2 sequences are ENHRY and SYGVKD. The CDR3 bases are TGTGCCATCAGTGAGTCGGGGGGCGCAGTCACTGAAGCTTTCTTT. Its translation is CAISESGGAVTEAFF.

At least ten counts were recorded for this clonotype. This chain connects TRBV3-1 to TRBJ2-5; 8 positions match TRBD2. This CDR3 has 16 residues. The V segment lost 2 bases and the J segment 10 bases; nucleotides outside the gene matches: 15. CDR1 is LGHDT, CDR2 YNNKEL, per germline (reference sequence). CDR3 nucleotide sequence: TGTGCCAGCAGCCAATCCGCGGGGGGCCGTGGGAGGGGCCAGTACTTC. It is translated as CASSQSAGGRGRGQYF.

This chain links TRBV7-6 with TRBJ1-2, with D uncertain. CDR1 and CDR2 (germline): SGHVS, FNYEAQ. Trimming cost V 6 bases and J 5 bases, with 13 bases left between them. There are 13 residues in the CDR3. The CDR3: CASSPLTGYGYTF. The CDR3 DNA follows: TGTGCCAGCAGTCCCCTGACGGGGTATGGCTACACCTTC.

This clonotype came up many times. The rearrangement links TRBV5-6 to TRBJ2-7; D could derive from TRBD1 or TRBD2 (6 bases each). CDR1 and CDR2 (germline): SGHDT, YYEEEE. This CDR3 contains 15 residues. The V end was cut by 3 bases, the J end by 2 bases, with 15 bases between. The CDR3 spells CASSSSVRGAYEQYF. Here the CDR3 DNA reads TGTGCCAGCAGCTCCTCCGTGAGGGGGGCCTACGAGCAGTACTTC.

The rearrangement uses TRBV7-8 and TRBJ1-1; no definite D call. V was cut by 1 base and J by 6 bases, with 18 bases left in between. This CDR3 comprises 16 residues. CDR1 SGHVS and CDR2 FQNEAQ come from the germline V gene. Written as DNA, the CDR3 is TGTGCCAGCAGCTTAGAGGCTTTACCTATGTTGCCTGAAGCTTTCTTT. This sequence encodes CASSLEALPMLPEAFF.

This clonotype has only a few counts. A clone one base away is much larger, so this may be a read error. V usage is TRBV28 and J usage is TRBJ1-1; D remains unclear. The length of the CDR3 is 15 residues. Looked up from germline, CDR1 is MDHEN and CDR2 is SYDVKM. The CDR3 nucleotides are TGTGTCAGCAGTATCTCTCAGGACGGGAACACTGAAGCTTTCTTT. It codes for CVSSISQDGNTEAFF.

This clonotype was seen ten or more times. The chain combines TRBV6-1 with TRBJ1-5; TRBD1 agrees at 7 bases. The CDR3 is made up of 14 amino acids. V gave up 6 bases and J gave up 4 bases; unmatched junction bases: 6. Germline lookup yields CDR1 MNHNS and CDR2 SASEGT. This chain's CDR3 is CASRGGTANQPQHF. CDR3 nucleotides: TGTGCCAGCAGAGGGGGGACAGCAAATCAGCCCCAGCATTTT.

This clonotype has a count of ten or more. The rearrangement uses TRBV13 and TRBJ1-3; perhaps TRBD1 as D (6 bases). The germline gives CDR1 PRHDT, CDR2 FYEKMQ (reference sequence). The V and J ends lost 5 bases and 0 bases respectively, with 14 bases between them. The CDR3 spans 16 residues. CDR3 DNA sequence: TGTGCCAGCAGCCAAAGGCGGGGGGCCTCTGGAAACACCATATATTTT. Translation gives CASSQRRGASGNTIYF. The full variable domain, with the rest looked up from reference TRBV13 and TRBJ1-3, is AAGVIQSPRHLIKEKRETATLKCYPIPRHDTVYWYQQGPGQDPQFLISFYEKMQSDKGSIPDRFSAQQFSDYHSELNMSSLELGDSALYFCASSQRRGASGNTIYFGEGSWLTVV.

CDR3 region: CASTAGLAGFEQFF. The CDR3 DNA sequence: TGTGCCAGCACTGCGGGACTAGCGGGATTCGAGCAGTTCTTC. This chain links TRBV27 with TRBJ2-1; 13 bases are a match to TRBD2. The CDR3 runs to 14 residues. After removal of 7 bases from V and 10 bases from J, the junction contained 7 bases not matched to a gene. Germline V lookup: CDR1 MNHEY, CDR2 SMNVEV (reference sequence).

This clonotype was detected many times. The chain uses TRBV13 and TRBJ2-3; D gene uncertain. The germline V and J ends were trimmed by 0 bases and 2 bases, with 3 bases remaining between them. Germline CDR1 is PRHDT and CDR2 is FYEKMQ (reference sequence). CDR3 length equals 13 residues. The CDR3, as DNA: TGTGCCAGCAGCTTAGGAGACACAGATACGCAGTATTTT. Residues: CASSLGDTDTQYF.

The rearrangement joins TRBV5-1 to TRBJ1-1; 8 bases map to TRBD1. The germline V gene has CDR1 SGHRS and CDR2 YFSETQ. J gave up 1 base and V 5 bases, and 7 bases lay outside the gene matches. The CDR3 is made up of 15 amino acids. The CDR3 DNA reads as TGCGCCAGCAGAGAGATCGGACAGGGGAACACTGAAGCTTTCTTT. This encodes CASREIGQGNTEAFF. The whole variable domain, filled in from reference TRBV5-1 and TRBJ1-1, reads KAGVTQTPRYLIKTRGQQVTLSCSPISGHRSVSWYQQTPGQGLQFLFEYFSETQRNKGNFPGRFSGRQFSNSRSEMNVSTLELGDSALYLCASREIGQGNTEAFFGQGTRLTVV.

This clonotype occurred a few times. The J gene is TRBJ1-3, the V gene TRBV6-1; a weak D match, TRBD1 (5 bases). Trimming removed 6 bases at V and 1 base at J, with 13 bases between. Germline CDR1 reads MNHNS; CDR2 reads SASEGT. The length of the CDR3 is 15 residues. CDR3 coding DNA: TGTGCCAGCAGGGGGCAGCCTGCTTCTGGAAACACCATATATTTT. This sequence encodes CASRGQPASGNTIYF.

This clonotype was recorded many times. This chain links TRBV7-9 with TRBJ1-5; D not resolved. With 3 bases removed from V and 0 bases from J, the gap between germline ends came to 9 bases. The length of the CDR3 is 15 residues. Per the germline V gene, CDR1 is SEHNR and CDR2 is FQNEAQ (reference sequence). The CDR3 loop reads CASSLVGNSNQPQHF. The CDR3 bases are TGTGCCAGCAGCTTGGTGGGAAATAGCAATCAGCCCCAGCATTTT. The full variable domain, in which reference TRBV7-9 and TRBJ1-5 provide the parts outside the CDR3, is DTGVSQNPRHKITKRGQNVTFRCDPISEHNRLYWYRQTLGQGPEFLTYFQNEAQLEKSRLLSDRFSAERPKGSFSTLEIQRTEQGDSAMYLCASSLVGNSNQPQHFGDGTRLSIL.

This clonotype was recorded many times. The J gene is TRBJ2-1, the V gene TRBV15; D is perhaps TRBD1 (5 bases). Germline CDR1 LNHNV, CDR2 YYDKDF (reference sequence). Trimming pared 1 base from V and 0 bases from J, leaving 13 bases between. This CDR3 is 17 amino acids long. DNA for the CDR3: TGTGCCACCAGCAGAGGATTTAGACAGAGCTCCTACAATGAGCAGTTCTTC. Translating gives CATSRGFRQSSYNEQFF.

This clonotype was observed a few times. The chain links TRBV11-3 to TRBJ2-7; 10 bases map to TRBD1. This CDR3 has 15 amino acids. The V gene's germline CDR1 is SGHNT and CDR2 YENEEA. Unmatched junction bases numbered 10, after V lost 3 bases and J lost 8 bases. This CDR3 reads CASSFPTGGSSKQYF. CDR3 sequence (DNA): TGTGCCAGCAGCTTCCCGACAGGGGGCAGTAGTAAGCAGTACTTC.

This clonotype was seen many times. This chain links TRBV5-5 with TRBJ2-5; D may be TRBD1 or TRBD2 (5 bases each). V was pared by 4 bases and J by 5 bases, with 9 bases between. This CDR3 has 12 amino acids. Looked up from germline, CDR1 is SGHKS and CDR2 is YYEKEE (reference sequence). CDR3 amino acids: CASSGEGETQYF. The CDR3 bases are TGTGCCAGCAGCGGAGAGGGGGAGACCCAGTACTTC.

This clonotype was detected many times. The chain uses TRBV12-3 or TRBV12-4 and TRBJ1-5; D call uncertain. CDR3 size: 13 residues. Between the trimmed V and J ends, which lost 2 bases and 10 bases, there was a span of 12 bases. The chain's CDR3 is CASSLSPLDPQHF. In DNA, the CDR3 is TGTGCCAGCAGTTTAAGTCCCCTAGACCCCCAGCATTTT.

This clonotype showed up many times. This chain connects TRBV6-5 to TRBJ2-2; TRBD1 matches 11 bases. The CDR3 covers 14 residues. With V trimmed by 4 bases and J by 7 bases, 2 bases remained unmatched. The germline gives CDR1 MNHEY, CDR2 SVGAGI. The CDR3 reads CASSWGQGDGELFF. CDR3 nucleotides: TGTGCCAGCAGTTGGGGACAGGGGGACGGGGAGCTGTTTTTT.

Ten or more counts support this clonotype. The chain links TRBV3-1 to TRBJ1-3; maybe TRBD1 (5 bases). From germline, CDR1 is LGHDT and CDR2 YNNKEL (reference sequence). The CDR3 totals 18 residues. The germline V and J ends were trimmed by 3 bases and 0 bases, with 18 bases remaining between them. DNA for the CDR3: TGTGCCAGCAGCCATTGGGCTGTGGGGGATTACTCTGGAAACACCATATATTTT. Encoded protein: CASSHWAVGDYSGNTIYF.

J is TRBJ1-1 and V is TRBV20-1; no clear D gene. The germline V gene encodes CDR1 DFQATT and CDR2 SNEGSKA (reference sequence). The germline V and J ends were trimmed by 1 base and 1 base, with 7 bases remaining between them. This CDR3 has 13 residues. The CDR3 is CSARGGQNTEAFF. DNA of the CDR3: TGCAGTGCTAGAGGTGGCCAGAACACTGAAGCTTTCTTT.

This clonotype was picked up many times. This sequence joins TRBV10-2 and TRBJ2-1; no clear D. CDR3 length: 11 residues. Germline V gene sequence: CDR1 WSHSY, CDR2 SAAADI. Trimming cost V 4 bases and J 8 bases, with 6 bases left between them. The CDR3 protein is CASSVVDEQFF. CDR3 coding DNA: TGCGCCAGCAGTGTAGTGGATGAGCAGTTCTTC.

This clonotype occurred many times. The chain links TRBV28 to TRBJ1-5, with no clear D. The CDR3 loop spans 13 amino acids. The germline CDR1 and CDR2 sequences are MDHEN and SYDVKM. The V gene lost 7 bases and the J gene lost 2 bases, with 9 bases spanning the gap. CDR3 residues: CASKGWGNQPQHF. DNA for the CDR3: TGTGCCAGCAAGGGTTGGGGCAATCAGCCCCAGCATTTT.

In this sample, this clonotype turned up many times. This chain links TRBV20-1 with TRBJ2-5; 8 nucleotides agree with TRBD2. The J segment lost 1 base and the V segment lost 6 bases, leaving 7 bases of the junction unmatched. From germline, CDR1 is DFQATT and CDR2 SNEGSKA (reference sequence). The CDR3 contains 14 residues. This CDR3 is CSAGVSGTQETQYF. The CDR3 bases are TGCAGTGCGGGGGTTAGCGGGACCCAAGAGACCCAGTACTTC.

Ten or more counts support this clonotype. This chain connects TRBV6-1 to TRBJ2-5, with D possibly TRBD1 on 6 matching bases. This CDR3 comprises 12 residues. Germline values: CDR1 MNHNS, CDR2 SASEGT. Trimming took off 6 bases at V and 7 bases at J, with 12 bases between the two ends. The CDR3: CASSLVGGTQYF. The CDR3 DNA sequence: TGTGCCAGCAGCCTCGTAGGGGGGACCCAGTACTTC.

This clonotype was counted at least ten times. The chain carries TRBV7-2 and TRBJ1-5; D is uncertain. CDR3 length equals 15 residues. Germline values: CDR1 SGHTA, CDR2 FQGNSA. Deletions cut 5 bases from V and 5 bases from J, with 16 bases between. CDR3 in DNA: TGTGCCAGCAGCAAAGGATGGGGAGGCGATCAGCCCCAGCATTTT. Its protein is CASSKGWGGDQPQHF.

This clonotype was detected many times. The J gene is TRBJ2-7, the V gene TRBV7-9; D is unclear. V dropped 3 bases and J dropped 5 bases, with 8 bases sitting between them. Germline CDR1 is SEHNR and CDR2 is FQNEAQ (reference sequence). The CDR3 runs 12 residues. Here the CDR3 DNA reads TGTGCCAGCAGCTTTTTCGAGAACGAGCAGTACTTC. Its protein product is CASSFFENEQYF.